The rows below give T cell receptor beta chains drawn from one sample of a study of beta chain features in type 1 diabetes. Only in-frame clones appear in the TCRdb table, and some are missing; sequencing was by immunoSEQ multiplex PCR. The data show about 650,000 clones, with around 12% seen just once and 0.095% to 0.15% held by the top ten. Sequencing was carried out using naive CD4+ T cells from blood. The receptors here all came from a man aged 25-45 years with type 1 diabetes. Both conserved end residues are part of each CDR3. A D gene is named only where the DNA matches it firmly. Some rows mark clone size as missing; the rest say once, few, many or name a class of expanded clone.

clone_size | j_call | v_call | d_call | cdr3_length | cdr3_aa | cdr3_nt
once | TRBJ1-6 | TRBV7-9 | - | 16 | CASPVEGSRVNSPLHF | TGTGCCAGCCCTGTGGAGGGGAGCCGCGTCAATTCACCCCTCCACTTT
few | TRBJ1-5 | TRBV19 | TRBD1 | 18 | CASSMASPGTAFNQPQHF | TGTGCCAGTAGTATGGCTTCACCCGGGACAGCGTTCAATCAGCCCCAGCATTTT
- | TRBJ2-3 | TRBV7-3 | TRBD2 | 15 | CASSLLGTTTDTQYF | TGTGCCAGCAGCCTTCTTGGGACTACCACAGATACGCAGTATTTT
- | TRBJ2-5 | TRBV30 | TRBD2 | 13 | CAWTWGGLGTQYF | TGTGCCTGGACATGGGGGGGATTGGGGACCCAGTACTTC
few | TRBJ2-1 | TRBV7-9 | - | 15 | CASSPDMSSYNEQFF | TGTGCCAGCAGCCCCGACATGAGCTCCTACAATGAGCAGTTCTTC
few | TRBJ1-2 | TRBV19 | TRBD1 | 14 | CASDRTGGNYGYTF | TGTGCCAGCGACAGGACAGGGGGCAACTATGGCTACACCTTC
- | TRBJ1-2 | TRBV29-1 | TRBD1 | 14 | CSARAGQGFYGYTF | TGCAGCGCGAGGGCGGGACAGGGATTCTATGGCTACACCTTC
few | TRBJ2-3 | TRBV27 | TRBD1 | 14 | CASSLRGLPDTQYF | TGTGCCAGCAGTTTGAGGGGGCTTCCAGATACGCAGTATTTT
- | TRBJ1-3 | TRBV10-3 | - | 16 | CAITLEGFSSGNTIYF | TGTGCCATCACCCTGGAGGGATTCAGCTCTGGAAACACCATATATTTT
few | TRBJ1-1 | TRBV4-3 | TRBD1 | 17 | CASSQEWDRGWNTEAFF | TGCGCCAGCAGCCAAGAGTGGGACAGGGGTTGGAACACTGAAGCTTTCTTT
few | TRBJ1-1 | TRBV25-1 | - | 14 | CASSDISGRSEAFF | TGTGCCAGCAGTGATATATCCGGTCGGTCTGAAGCTTTCTTT